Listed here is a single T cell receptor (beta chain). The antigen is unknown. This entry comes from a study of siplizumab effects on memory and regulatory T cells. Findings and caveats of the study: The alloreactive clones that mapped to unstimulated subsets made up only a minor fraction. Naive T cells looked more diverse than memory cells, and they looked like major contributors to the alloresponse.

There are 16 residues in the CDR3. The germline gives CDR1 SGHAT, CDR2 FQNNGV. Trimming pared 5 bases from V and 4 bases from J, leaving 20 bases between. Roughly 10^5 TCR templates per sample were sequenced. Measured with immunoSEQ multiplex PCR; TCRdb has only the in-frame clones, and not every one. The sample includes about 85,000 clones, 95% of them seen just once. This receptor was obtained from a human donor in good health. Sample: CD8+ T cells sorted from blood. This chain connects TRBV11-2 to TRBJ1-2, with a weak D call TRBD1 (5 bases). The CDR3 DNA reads TGTGCCAGCAGCCCTAGTCGGTCGGGACTTTTCTATGGCTACACCTTC. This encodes CASSPSRSGLFYGYTF. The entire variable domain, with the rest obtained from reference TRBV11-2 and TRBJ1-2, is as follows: EAGVAQSPRYKIIEKRQSVAFWCNPISGHATLYWYQQILGQGPKLLIQFQNNGVVDDSQLPKDRFSAERLKGVDSTLKIQPAKLEDSAVYLCASSPSRSGLFYGYTFGSGTRLTVV.